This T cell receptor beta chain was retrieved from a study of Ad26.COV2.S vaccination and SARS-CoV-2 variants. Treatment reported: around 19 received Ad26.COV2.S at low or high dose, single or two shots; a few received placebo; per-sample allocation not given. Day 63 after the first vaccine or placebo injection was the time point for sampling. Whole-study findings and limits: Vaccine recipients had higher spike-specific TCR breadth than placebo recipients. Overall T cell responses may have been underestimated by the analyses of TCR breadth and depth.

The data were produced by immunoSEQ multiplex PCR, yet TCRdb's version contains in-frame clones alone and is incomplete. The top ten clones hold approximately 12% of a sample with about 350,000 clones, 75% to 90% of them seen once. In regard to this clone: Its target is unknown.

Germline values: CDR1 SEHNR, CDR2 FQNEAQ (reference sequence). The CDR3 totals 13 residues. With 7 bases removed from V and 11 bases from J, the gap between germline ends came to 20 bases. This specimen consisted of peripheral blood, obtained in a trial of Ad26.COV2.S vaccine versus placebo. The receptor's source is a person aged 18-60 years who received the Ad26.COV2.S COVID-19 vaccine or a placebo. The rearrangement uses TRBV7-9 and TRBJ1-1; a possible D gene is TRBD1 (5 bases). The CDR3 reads CASIPGVHSGAFF. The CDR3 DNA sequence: TGTGCCAGCATTCCGGGGGTCCACTCCGGGGCTTTCTTT.